This section outlines one TCR beta chain sequence together with its context. Its antigen is currently unknown. This sample stems from a study of OX40 agonist ivuxolimab in advanced cancers. About the research overall: Dose-escalation patients had hepatocellular carcinoma, melanoma, renal cell or head and neck cancer. Partial responses were achieved by three patients, one with hepatocellular carcinoma and two with cutaneous melanoma.

The V gene end was trimmed by 7 bases and the J gene end by 4 bases; junction bases not matched to a gene: 4. Germline V gene data show CDR1 as MGHDK and CDR2 as SYGVNS. The CDR3 runs to 13 residues. Points from the study as a whole: At doses 0.1 to 3.0 mg/kg, CD4+ and CD8+ clones expanded.

Method: immunoSEQ multiplex PCR; TCRdb's copy keeps in-frame clones and lacks some. The data hold over 20,000 clones, with approximately 80% observed a single time. This chain links TRBV25-1 with TRBJ1-2; TRBD1 matches at 9 bases. The sequence derives from an adult with an advanced solid tumor such as melanoma, head and neck, liver or kidney cancer. The sample in question was CD4+ or CD8+ T cells sorted from blood, obtained in a trial of the OX40 agonist ivuxolimab. In DNA, the CDR3 is TGTGCCAGCACCCGGACAGGGGTCTATGGCTACACCTTC. Protein sequence: CASTRTGVYGYTF.